This T cell receptor beta chain was captured in a study of blood T cell repertoires in COVID-19. About the research overall: COVID-19 samples from acute and convalescent phases originated in the United States, Italy and Spain. T cells, B-cell-depleted T cells, or PBMCs provided the cDNA or gDNA that served as material.

CDR1 and CDR2 (germline): LGHNA, YSLEER. V was trimmed by 1 base and J by 4 bases, leaving 11 bases between them. The CDR3 extends over 15 amino acids. The data were produced by immunoSEQ multiplex PCR, yet TCRdb's version contains in-frame clones alone and is incomplete. Of tens of thousands of clones in the sample, under 90% were seen once. Source material: peripheral blood. V gene TRBV4-3 combines with J gene TRBJ1-3, with D maybe TRBD1 (5 bases). The source of this sequence is a man at least 80 years old with active or convalescent COVID-19. The CDR3 spells CASSQAPGPGNTIYF. CDR3 in DNA: TGCGCCAGCAGCCAAGCCCCAGGGCCCGGAAACACCATATATTTT.